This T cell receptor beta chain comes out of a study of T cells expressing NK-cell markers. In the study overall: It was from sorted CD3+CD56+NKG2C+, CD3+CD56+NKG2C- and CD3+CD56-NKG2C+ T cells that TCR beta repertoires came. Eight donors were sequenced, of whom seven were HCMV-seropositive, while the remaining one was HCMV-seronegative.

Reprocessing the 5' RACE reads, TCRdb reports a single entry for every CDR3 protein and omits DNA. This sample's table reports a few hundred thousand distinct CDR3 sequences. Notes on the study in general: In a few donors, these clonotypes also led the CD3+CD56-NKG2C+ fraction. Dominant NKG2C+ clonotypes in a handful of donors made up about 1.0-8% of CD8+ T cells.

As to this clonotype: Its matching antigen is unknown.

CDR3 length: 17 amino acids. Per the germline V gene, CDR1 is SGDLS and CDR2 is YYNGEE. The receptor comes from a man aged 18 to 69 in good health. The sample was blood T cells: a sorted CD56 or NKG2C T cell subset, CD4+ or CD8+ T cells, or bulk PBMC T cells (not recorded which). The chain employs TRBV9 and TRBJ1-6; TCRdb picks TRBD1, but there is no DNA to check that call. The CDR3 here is CASSSAHGNLDRSPLHF.